A single sample is the source of the 24 T cell receptor beta chains below, sequenced in a study of T-cell reconstitution after alpha-beta-depleted transplantation in children. A TCRbeta library incorporating unique molecular identifiers was prepared. TCRdb re-analysed the PCR reads in MiXCR, keeping a single row per CDR3 protein. The table lists hundreds of thousands of distinct CDR3 sequences, roughly 13% of them singletons. Specimen: PBMCs, mostly from graft donor cells, collected 360 days after TCRalphabeta/CD19-depleted stem cell transplant. These receptor sequences come from a male patient younger than 18 who had a stem cell transplant for acute myeloid leukemia, so the T cells may come from the graft donor.

The chain uses TRBV7-6 and TRBJ2-5; 12 nucleotides align to TRBD2. Germline CDR1 is SGHVS and CDR2 is FNYEAQ. V trimming: 5 bases; J trimming: 5 bases; junction bases outside the gene matches: 12. The CDR3 is 17 amino acids. The DNA for the CDR3 is TGTGCCAGCAGCCCCCTGAGGGGACTAGCGGGTGGGGAGACCCAGTACTTC. The encoded protein is CASSPLRGLAGGETQYF. The variable domain in full, with the rest retrieved from reference TRBV7-6 and TRBJ2-5, is GAGVSQSPRYKVTKRGQDVALRCDPISGHVSLYWYRQALGQGPEFLTYFNYEAQQDKSGLPNDRFSAERPEGSISTLTIQRTEQRDSAMYRCASSPLRGLAGGETQYFGPGTRLLVL.

This clonotype appeared a few times. This chain links TRBV29-1 with TRBJ2-7; maybe TRBD1 (5 bases). Trimming took off 6 bases at V and 0 bases at J, with 21 bases between the two ends. CDR3 length equals 16 residues. The germline CDR1 and CDR2 sequences are SQVTM and ANQGSEA. The CDR3 nucleotides read TGCAGCGTAACGGGCGACAGTTTAAGGAGCTCCTACGAGCAGTACTTC. The encoded protein is CSVTGDSLRSSYEQYF.

This clonotype was counted ten times or more. The chain carries TRBV10-3 and TRBJ2-1, with 12 bases matching TRBD2. Germline V CDR1 and CDR2: ENHRY, SYGVKD. The V and J ends lost 10 bases and 0 bases, in that order; junction bases with no gene match: 10. The CDR3 has 17 residues. CDR3 loop: CATSGLAGYSSYNEQFF. CDR3 DNA sequence: TGTGCCACCTCGGGACTAGCGGGTTATAGCTCCTACAATGAGCAGTTCTTC.

This clonotype has more than one count but fewer than ten. The rearrangement joins TRBV28 to TRBJ2-2; D unresolved. This CDR3 is 15 amino acids long. Deletions cut 5 bases from V and 4 bases from J, with 14 bases between. Germline V gene lookup returns CDR1 MDHEN and CDR2 SYDVKM. In nucleotides, the CDR3 is TGTGCCAGCAGTCCTCCTTGGCGCGCCACCGGGGAGCTGTTTTTT. This sequence encodes CASSPPWRATGELFF.

Note on this clonotype: A much larger clonotype is one base distant, so this may be a read error. The chain recombines TRBV9 with TRBJ2-1, with TRBD2 as a possible D gene (6 bases). Germline V gene sequence: CDR1 SGDLS, CDR2 YYNGEE. V was clipped by 6 bases and J by 2 bases, with 12 bases between them. This CDR3 is 14 amino acids long. The CDR3 coding sequence is TGTGCCAGCAACCAAGCGGGTCCCTACAATGAGCAGTTCTTC. Amino acid sequence: CASNQAGPYNEQFF.

This clonotype was picked up many times. The chain couples TRBV20-1 to TRBJ2-3; D is unresolved. Germline lookup yields CDR1 DFQATT and CDR2 SNEGSKA (reference sequence). CDR3 length: 12 residues. V shed 5 bases and J shed 3 bases, with 9 bases lying between them. Here the CDR3 reads CSAVPQTDTQYF. The CDR3 DNA reads TGCAGTGCTGTCCCCCAGACAGATACGCAGTATTTT.

The chain is built from TRBV19 and TRBJ2-5, with 8 nucleotides matching TRBD1. V lost 4 bases and J lost 5; bases outside the gene matches: 9. The CDR3 has 15 residues. Looked up from germline, CDR1 is LNHDA and CDR2 is SQIVND (reference sequence). The CDR3 coding sequence is TGTGCCAGTAGTAACCGGGACAGGTGGAGGGAGACCCAGTACTTC. Protein product: CASSNRDRWRETQYF.

The chain carries TRBV7-8 and TRBJ2-7; no definite D call. The CDR3 covers 13 residues. The V end was cut by 0 bases, the J end by 6 bases, with 9 bases between. CDR1 is SGHVS and CDR2 is FQNEAQ in the germline V gene. CDR3 region: CASSLALQVEQYF. CDR3 coding DNA: TGTGCCAGCAGCTTAGCTCTTCAGGTCGAGCAGTACTTC.

The sample holds a few counts of this clonotype. V is TRBV7-2 and J is TRBJ2-1, with D perhaps given as TRBD1 or TRBD2 (6 bases each). From germline, CDR1 is SGHTA and CDR2 FQGNSA. The CDR3 is 18 amino acids. The V gene lost 0 bases and the J gene lost 7 bases, with 22 bases spanning the gap. The CDR3 DNA follows: TGTGCCAGCAGCTTAGCACCAACGGGGGCTGGAGGTCGGAATGAGCAGTTCTTC. Residues: CASSLAPTGAGGRNEQFF. The full variable domain, completed using reference TRBV7-2 and TRBJ2-1, is GAGVSQSPSNKVTEKGKDVELRCDPISGHTALYWYRQSLGQGLEFLIYFQGNSAPDKSGLPSDRFSAERTGGSVSTLTIQRTQQEDSAVYLCASSLAPTGAGGRNEQFFGPGTRLTVL.

This clonotype came up a few times. The chain carries TRBV11-2 and TRBJ2-7; 12 bases agree with TRBD2. CDR1 is SGHAT and CDR2 is FQNNGV in the germline V gene. The CDR3 extends over 17 amino acids. V shed 1 base, J shed 0 bases, and the junction held 4 bases outside the gene matches. The CDR3: CASSLGGTSGLSYEQYF. The CDR3 DNA sequence: TGTGCCAGCAGCTTAGGGGGGACTAGCGGGCTCTCCTACGAGCAGTACTTC.

The gene calls are TRBV20-1 and TRBJ1-2; D is undetermined. Trimming left V 6 bases short and J 4 bases short, with 21 bases between. CDR3 length equals 15 residues. Germline V lookup: CDR1 DFQATT, CDR2 SNEGSKA (reference sequence). In DNA form, the CDR3 reads TGCAGTGCGAAGAGGGCAGGTGTGTTCGGCTATGGCTACACCTTC. It codes for CSAKRAGVFGYGYTF.

This clonotype occurred many times. The rearrangement uses TRBV7-2 and TRBJ2-3; 8 bases agree with TRBD2. Germline lookup yields CDR1 SGHTA and CDR2 FQGNSA. With 7 bases clipped from V and 8 bases from J, the junction kept 17 bases outside the gene matches. This CDR3 is 16 amino acids long. CDR3 DNA sequence: TGTGCCAGCACCCTAAACTGGGGACTAGAACCGTTTACGCAGTATTTT. It is translated as CASTLNWGLEPFTQYF.

The chain links TRBV18 to TRBJ1-1; D is perhaps TRBD1 (5 bases). Germline V gives CDR1 KGHSH, CDR2 LQKENI. CDR3 size: 14 residues. V shed 0 bases and J shed 5 bases, with 10 bases lying between them. The CDR3 DNA sequence: TGTGCCAGCTCACCACCAGGGGATCGAACTGAAGCTTTCTTT. As protein: CASSPPGDRTEAFF.

This clonotype was found a few times. The chain carries TRBV7-3 and TRBJ2-1; TRBD2 agrees at 8 bases. Germline values: CDR1 SGHTA, CDR2 FQGTGA. Trimming removed 5 bases from V and 8 bases from J; junction bases left unmatched: 5. This CDR3 contains 13 residues. CDR3 protein: CASSSGSTHEQFF. The CDR3 DNA reads as TGTGCCAGCAGCAGCGGGAGTACCCATGAGCAGTTCTTC.

V and J are TRBV29-1 and TRBJ2-2, with 9 bases fitting TRBD1. This CDR3 is built from 14 residues. The germline gives CDR1 SQVTM, CDR2 ANQGSEA. J was trimmed by 5 bases and V by 7 bases; bases with no gene match: 8. CDR3 region: CSASQGAGTGELFF. The DNA of the CDR3 is TGCAGCGCTTCACAGGGGGCGGGAACCGGGGAGCTGTTTTTT.

This chain links TRBV29-1 with TRBJ2-1; a possible D gene is TRBD2 (7 bases). The V end lost 7 bases, the J end lost 7 bases, and 29 bases lay between the germline ends. CDR1 and CDR2 from the germline V gene are SQVTM and ANQGSEA. This CDR3 is built from 17 residues. The CDR3 sequence: CSAGPLSTGLSGNEQFF. The CDR3 region has the DNA TGCAGCGCAGGCCCACTTTCCACAGGGCTTAGCGGGAATGAGCAGTTCTTC.

This clonotype was picked up many times. V and J are TRBV7-9 and TRBJ2-7; the D is unclear. Germline V gene lookup returns CDR1 SEHNR and CDR2 FQNEAQ (reference sequence). The length of the CDR3 is 15 residues. The V end was cut by 4 bases, the J end by 4 bases, with 17 bases between. CDR3 loop: CASSSRNTISYEQYF. In DNA form, the CDR3 reads TGTGCCAGCAGCTCGCGGAACACAATATCTTACGAGCAGTACTTC. Looking up the rest from reference TRBV7-9 and TRBJ2-7 gives the full variable domain: DTGVSQNPRHKITKRGQNVTFRCDPISEHNRLYWYRQTLGQGPEFLTYFQNEAQLEKSRLLSDRFSAERPKGSFSTLEIQRTEQGDSAMYLCASSSRNTISYEQYFGPGTRLTVT.

J is TRBJ2-3 and V is TRBV21-1. TRBV21-1 is shown as a pseudogene. There are 15 residues in the CDR3. The CDR3 protein is CASSPKLQDTDTQYF. In DNA, the CDR3 is TGTGCCAGCAGCCCTAAATTGCAGGATACAGATACGCAGTATTTT.

At least ten counts were recorded for this clonotype. CDR3: CAGEASIYNEQFF. The CDR3 nucleotides read TGTGCCGGGGAGGCTTCGATCTACAATGAGCAGTTCTTC. The chain uses TRBV21-1 and TRBJ2-1; the table gives TRBD2 as D, unverified against the DNA. TRBV21-1 is noted as a pseudogene. The CDR3 length is 13 residues.

This clonotype came up a few times. The chain employs TRBV19 and TRBJ2-7, with D possibly matching TRBD2 (6 bases). Germline-derived CDR1 and CDR2 are LNHDA and SQIVND (reference sequence). The CDR3 is 15 amino acids. V lost 5 bases and J 6 bases, leaving 20 bases between the germline ends. CDR3 amino acids: CASSPPGTSRGEQYF. CDR3 sequence (DNA): TGTGCCAGTAGTCCCCCCGGGACTTCAAGGGGCGAGCAGTACTTC. The variable domain in full, with the rest retrieved from reference TRBV19 and TRBJ2-7, is DGGITQSPKYLFRKEGQNVTLSCEQNLNHDAMYWYRQDPGQGLRLIYYSQIVNDFQKGDIAEGYSVSREKKESFPLTVTSAQKNPTAFYLCASSPPGTSRGEQYFGPGTRLTVT.

This clonotype occurred a few times. This chain connects TRBV12-3 or TRBV12-4 to TRBJ2-7; TRBD1 matches 8 bases. This CDR3 has 13 amino acids. The V segment lost 5 bases and the J segment 3 bases; nucleotides outside the gene matches: 3. The CDR3 is CASSGGQVYEQYF. CDR3 nucleotides: TGTGCCAGCAGTGGGGGACAGGTCTACGAGCAGTACTTC.

The chain is built from TRBV7-2 and TRBJ2-3, with 11 bases identical to TRBD2. The CDR3 covers 16 residues. The V segment lost 5 bases and the J segment 6 bases; nucleotides outside the gene matches: 10. CDR1 SGHTA and CDR2 FQGNSA come from the germline V gene. Written as DNA, the CDR3 is TGTGCCAGCAGCCGAGGGCGGCTAGCGGGAGGTGATACGCAGTATTTT. This codes for CASSRGRLAGGDTQYF.

This chain joins TRBV12-3 or TRBV12-4 and TRBJ2-7; a weak D match, TRBD2 (5 bases). V lost 6 bases, J lost 3 bases, and 12 bases lay in between. The CDR3 covers 13 residues. The CDR3: CASSPAGYYEQYF. The DNA for the CDR3 is TGTGCCAGCAGCCCCGCGGGCTACTACGAGCAGTACTTC.

This clonotype was seen a handful of times. The rearrangement links TRBV5-1 to TRBJ1-2; D remains unclear. The CDR3 spans 16 residues. V gave up 0 bases and J gave up 2 bases, with 14 bases separating them. CDR1 and CDR2 from the germline V gene are SGHRS and YFSETQ. The CDR3 spells CASSLAIMGRNYGYTF. In DNA, the CDR3 is TGCGCCAGCAGCTTGGCCATAATGGGTAGGAACTATGGCTACACCTTC.